The entry below gives a single TCR beta chain sequence along with its context. Its antigen is unknown. The data were obtained in a study of Graves' ophthalmopathy and Graves' hyperthyroidism. Moderately to severely active ophthalmopathy under 3 months, CAS at least 3, NOSPECS at least 4. In this cohort, patients with other autoimmune diseases, uncontrolled infections, pregnancy or lactation were excluded. CDR3 regions of TCR beta were amplified from RNA transcripts. The workflow started with a first-round RT-PCR run with HTBI primers and then moved on to a second-round multiplex PCR. TCRdb re-derived calls from the multiplex PCR reads in MiXCR, one entry per CDR3 protein. The sample yields 650,000 to 900,000 distinct CDR3 sequences, about 44% seen once. Whole-study results and caveats: Most expanded thyroid clonotypes above 0.001 frequency also appeared in blood. The model's prediction of ophthalmopathy progression had approximately 68% sensitivity and less than 75% specificity.

Sequenced input: peripheral blood. This clonotype was sampled from an adult man with Graves' ophthalmopathy.

As DNA, the CDR3 is TGCAGCGGGAGGATCCCAGAGACCCAGTACTTC. Translation gives CSGRIPETQYF. The V call is TRBV29-1, the J call TRBJ2-5, with D possibly matching TRBD2 (5 bases). CDR1 and CDR2 (germline): SQVTM, ANQGSEA. The V and J ends lost 7 bases and 4 bases respectively, with 10 bases between them. The CDR3 totals 11 residues.